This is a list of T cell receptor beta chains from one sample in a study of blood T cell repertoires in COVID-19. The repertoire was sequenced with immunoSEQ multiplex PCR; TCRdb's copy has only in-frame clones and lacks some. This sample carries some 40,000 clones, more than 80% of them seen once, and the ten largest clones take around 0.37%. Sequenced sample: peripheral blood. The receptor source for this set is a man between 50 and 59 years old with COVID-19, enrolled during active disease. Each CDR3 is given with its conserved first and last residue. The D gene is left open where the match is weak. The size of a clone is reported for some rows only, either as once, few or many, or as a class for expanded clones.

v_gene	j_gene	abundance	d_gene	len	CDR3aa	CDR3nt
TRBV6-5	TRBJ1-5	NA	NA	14	CASSSTGIGQPQHF	TGTGCCAGCAGTTCAACAGGGATCGGTCAGCCCCAGCATTTT
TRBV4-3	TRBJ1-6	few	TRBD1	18	CASSQDPTGHSYNSPLHF	TGCGCCAGCAGCCAAGACCCGACAGGGCACTCCTATAATTCACCCCTCCACTTT
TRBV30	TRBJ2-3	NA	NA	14	CAYRDTAGTDTQYF	TGTGCCTATCGGGACACCGCGGGCACAGATACGCAGTATTTT
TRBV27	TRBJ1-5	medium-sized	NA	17	CASSLSPGEGSNQPQHF	TGTGCCAGCAGTTTGAGTCCAGGGGAGGGGAGCAATCAGCCCCAGCATTTT
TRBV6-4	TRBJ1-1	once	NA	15	CASSDVSPAETEAFF	TGTGCCAGCAGTGACGTTAGCCCGGCGGAAACTGAAGCTTTCTTT
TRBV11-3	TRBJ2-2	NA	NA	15	CASSPNGGTTGELFF	TGTGCCAGCAGCCCTAATGGCGGGACCACCGGGGAGCTGTTTTTT
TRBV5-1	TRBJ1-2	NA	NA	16	CASSLAGSGEWNGYTF	TGCGCCAGCAGCTTGGCAGGGTCAGGCGAATGGAACGGCTACACCTTC
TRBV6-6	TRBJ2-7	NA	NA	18	CASSPRPGDAAFGYEQYF	TGTGCCAGCAGTCCCCGCCCAGGGGACGCGGCTTTTGGGTACGAGCAGTACTTC
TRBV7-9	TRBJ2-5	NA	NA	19	CASSSNTGPLKTSPETQYF	TGTGCCAGCAGCTCAAATACGGGGCCACTGAAGACTAGTCCGGAGACCCAGTACTTC
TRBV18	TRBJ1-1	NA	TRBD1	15	CASSPRQGAFTEAFF	TGTGCCAGCTCACCAAGACAGGGGGCTTTCACTGAAGCTTTCTTT
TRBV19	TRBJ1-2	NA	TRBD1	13	CASSSRDSFLPRF	TGTGCCAGTAGTAGCCGGGACAGCTTTCTCCCCAGATTC
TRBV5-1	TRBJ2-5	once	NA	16	CASSLGPSDRQETQYF	TGCGCCAGCAGCTTAGGCCCCTCAGACAGACAAGAGACCCAGTACTTC
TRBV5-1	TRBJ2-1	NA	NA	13	CASSLETRGEQFF	TGCGCCAGCAGCTTGGAGACTAGGGGTGAGCAGTTCTTC
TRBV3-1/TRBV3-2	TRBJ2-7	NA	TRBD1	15	CASSPQWTGAYEQYF	TGTGCCAGCAGCCCACAGTGGACAGGGGCCTACGAGCAGTACTTC
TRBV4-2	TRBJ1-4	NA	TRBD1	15	CASSSGTDGDEKLFF	TGTGCCAGCAGCTCCGGGACAGACGGGGATGAAAAACTGTTTTTT
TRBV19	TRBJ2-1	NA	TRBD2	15	CASSMFTSGSVEQFF	TGTGCCAGTAGTATGTTTACTAGCGGGAGTGTTGAGCAGTTCTTC
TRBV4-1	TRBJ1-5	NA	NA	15	CASSQVGQGGQPQHF	TGCGCCAGCAGCCAAGTAGGGCAGGGAGGCCAGCCCCAGCATTTT
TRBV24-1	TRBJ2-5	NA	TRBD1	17	CATTEGSRTGTLETQYF	TGTGCCACCACCGAAGGCAGCAGGACAGGGACTTTGGAGACCCAGTACTTC
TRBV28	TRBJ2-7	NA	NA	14	CASSFKRYSYEQYF	TGTGCCAGCAGTTTTAAGCGGTACTCCTACGAGCAGTACTTC
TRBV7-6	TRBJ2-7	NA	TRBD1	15	CASSKTGTGPYEQYF	TGTGCCAGCAGCAAAACCGGGACAGGGCCCTACGAGCAGTACTTC
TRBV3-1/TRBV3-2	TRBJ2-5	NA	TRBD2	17	CASSQLSAGELQETQYF	TGTGCCAGCAGCCAACTCTCGGCGGGAGAGTTGCAAGAGACCCAGTACTTC
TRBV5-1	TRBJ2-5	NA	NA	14	CASSLRGGQETQYF	TGCGCCAGCAGCTTGCGCGGGGGACAAGAAACCCAGTACTTC
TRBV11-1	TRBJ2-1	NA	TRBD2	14	CASSPLAGPNEQFF	TGTGCCAGCAGCCCCTTAGCGGGGCCGAATGAGCAGTTCTTC
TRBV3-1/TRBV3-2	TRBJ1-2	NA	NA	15	CASSQGHMLRGGYTF	TGTGCCAGCAGCCAAGGGCACATGCTGCGGGGCGGCTACACCTTC
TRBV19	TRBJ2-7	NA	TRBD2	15	CASSRASGWSYEQYF	TGTGCCAGTAGTCGCGCTAGCGGGTGGTCGTACGAGCAGTACTTC
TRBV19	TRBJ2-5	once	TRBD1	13	CASSTGGRETQYF	TGTGCCAGTAGTACAGGGGGCAGGGAGACCCAGTACTTC
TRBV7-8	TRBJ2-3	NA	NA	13	CASSLPGTDTQYF	TGTGCCAGCAGCCTCCCCGGCACAGATACGCAGTATTTT
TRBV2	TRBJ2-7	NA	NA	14	CASSGRQGRGEQYF	TGTGCCAGCAGTGGGAGACAGGGGCGGGGGGAGCAGTACTTC
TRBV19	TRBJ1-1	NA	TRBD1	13	CASSRTGNTEAFF	TGTGCCAGTAGTAGGACAGGGAACACTGAAGCTTTCTTT
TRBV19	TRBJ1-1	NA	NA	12	CASQGLNTEAFF	TGTGCCAGCCAGGGTCTGAACACTGAAGCTTTCTTT
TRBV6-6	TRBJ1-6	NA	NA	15	CASSYAEHYNSPLHF	TGTGCCAGCAGTTACGCGGAACACTATAATTCACCCCTCCACTTT
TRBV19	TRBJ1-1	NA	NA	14	CASSWGQLNTEAFF	TGTGCCAGTAGTTGGGGACAACTGAACACTGAAGCTTTCTTT
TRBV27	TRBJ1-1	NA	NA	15	CASSLGGGFRTEAFF	TGTGCCAGCAGTTTAGGCGGCGGGTTCAGGACTGAAGCTTTCTTT
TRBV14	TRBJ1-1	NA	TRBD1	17	CASSQGLTGVRGTEAFF	TGTGCCAGCAGCCAAGGGTTGACAGGGGTTAGGGGCACTGAAGCTTTCTTT
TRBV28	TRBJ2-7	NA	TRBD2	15	CASSPPGLAAYEQYF	TGTGCCAGCAGTCCCCCCGGACTAGCGGCCTACGAGCAGTACTTC
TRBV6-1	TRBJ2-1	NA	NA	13	CASSELRVYEQFF	TGTGCCAGCAGTGAACTCCGGGTTTATGAGCAGTTCTTC
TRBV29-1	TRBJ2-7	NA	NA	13	CSVEDVQGYEQYF	TGCAGCGTTGAAGACGTTCAGGGGTACGAGCAGTACTTC
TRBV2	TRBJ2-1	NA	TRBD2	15	CASRLGLAENNEQFF	TGTGCCAGCAGATTGGGACTAGCGGAGAACAATGAGCAGTTCTTC
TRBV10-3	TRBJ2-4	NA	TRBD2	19	CAISDLAGEGGLAKNIQYF	TGTGCCATCAGTGATTTAGCGGGAGAAGGGGGGCTAGCCAAAAACATTCAGTACTTC
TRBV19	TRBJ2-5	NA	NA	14	CASSIGGRQETQYF	TGTGCCAGTAGTATAGGAGGCAGACAAGAGACCCAGTACTTC